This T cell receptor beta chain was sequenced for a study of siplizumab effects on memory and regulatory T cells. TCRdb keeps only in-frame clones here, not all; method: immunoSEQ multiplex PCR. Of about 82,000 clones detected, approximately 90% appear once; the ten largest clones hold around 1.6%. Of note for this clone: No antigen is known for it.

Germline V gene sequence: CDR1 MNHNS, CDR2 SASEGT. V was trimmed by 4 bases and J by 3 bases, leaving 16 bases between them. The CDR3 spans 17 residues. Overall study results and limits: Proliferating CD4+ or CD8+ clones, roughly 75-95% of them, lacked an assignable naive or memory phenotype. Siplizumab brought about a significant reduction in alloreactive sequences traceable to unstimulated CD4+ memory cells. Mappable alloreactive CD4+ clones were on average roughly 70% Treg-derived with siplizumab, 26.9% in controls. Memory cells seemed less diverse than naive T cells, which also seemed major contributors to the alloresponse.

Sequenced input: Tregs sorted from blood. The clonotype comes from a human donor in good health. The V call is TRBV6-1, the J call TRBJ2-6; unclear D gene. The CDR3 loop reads CASSGLAVSIGANVLTF. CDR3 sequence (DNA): TGTGCCAGCAGTGGTCTCGCGGTGTCGATTGGGGCCAACGTCCTGACTTTC.